The 19 T cell receptor beta chains listed next were all sequenced from one sample in a study of tumor and adjacent non-tumor tissue in lung cancer. A modified ARM-PCR protocol with three rounds of nested PCR amplified TCRbeta. TCRdb ran MiXCR on the multiplex PCR reads and lists one entry per CDR3 protein. The sample carries 60,000 to 85,000 distinct CDR3 sequences, 60% to 80% recorded once. This sample's RNA came from whole unsorted tissue. Sequencing was carried out using lung tumor tissue. All receptors come from a woman between 50 and 59 years old with non-small cell lung cancer.

This clonotype was detected a few times. V usage is TRBV20-1 and J usage is TRBJ1-1; D is uncertain. V was trimmed by 3 bases and J by 1 base, leaving 9 bases between them. This CDR3 region has 13 residues. Germline assignment: CDR1 DFQATT and CDR2 SNEGSKA (reference sequence). CDR3 sequence: CSARRSANTEAFF. The CDR3 nucleotides are TGCAGTGCTAGGAGGTCTGCGAACACTGAAGCTTTCTTT.

This clonotype was seen more than once but under ten times. The chain carries TRBV7-8 and TRBJ2-7; D is unresolved. The CDR3 runs to 13 residues. Trimming took 6 bases from V and 3 from J, leaving 12 bases between them. From germline, CDR1 is SGHVS and CDR2 FQNEAQ. The CDR3, as DNA: TGTGCCAGCAGGCCAACCCATGGCTACGAGCAGTACTTC. This codes for CASRPTHGYEQYF.

Of note for this clonotype: A much larger clone differs by one base, so this may be a read error. The CDR3 spells CASSPQGYKQYF. For the CDR3, the DNA is TGTGCCAGCAGTCCTCAGGGCTACAAGCAGTACTTC. This rearrangement joins TRBV28 to TRBJ2-7; tentatively, D is TRBD1 (5 bases). This CDR3 spans 12 amino acids. Looked up from germline, CDR1 is MDHEN and CDR2 is SYDVKM.

CDR3 nucleotide sequence: TGTGCCACCAGTAGAGGGACAGGGGTCAATCAGCCCCAGCATTTT. It yields the protein CATSRGTGVNQPQHF. The V gene is TRBV24-1, the J gene TRBJ1-5; the match to TRBD1 covers 10 bases. The CDR3 is 15 amino acids. From germline, CDR1 is KGHDR and CDR2 SFDVKD. The junction had 4 bases not matched to a gene; V was cut back by 6 bases and J by 3 bases.

Concerning this clonotype itself: Likely a read error: the CDR3 ends without its conserved phenylalanine or tryptophan. This rearrangement joins TRBV5-4 to TRBJ2-1, with TRBD1 matching 7 bases. The length of the CDR3 is 16 residues. Germline CDR1 is SGHNT and CDR2 is YYREEE (reference sequence). The CDR3, as DNA: TGTACCAGCATCTTAGCCCCCTACAGGGGTGGGGATGAGCAGTTCTTA. This gives the protein CTSILAPYRGGDEQFL.

To note about this clonotype: It may be a read error: a sequence one base away is much more abundant. The V gene is TRBV24-1, the J gene TRBJ2-5; D might be TRBD2 (5 bases). Germline V gene lookup returns CDR1 KGHDR and CDR2 SFDVKD. The V and J ends lost 2 bases and 4 bases respectively, with 13 bases between them. The CDR3 consists of 15 residues. The CDR3 loop reads CATSDWRVSGETQYF. The DNA for the CDR3 is TGTGCCACCAGTGATTGGCGGGTAAGCGGAGAGACCCAGTACTTC.

V and J are TRBV6-6 and TRBJ2-4; D could derive from TRBD1 or TRBD2 (5 bases each). The V and J ends lost 5 bases and 4 bases respectively, with 12 bases between them. The germline gives CDR1 MNHNY, CDR2 SVGAGI (reference sequence). The CDR3 is made up of 14 amino acids. The CDR3: CASSHPGQKNIQYF. The CDR3 nucleotides read TGTGCCAGCAGTCATCCGGGGCAGAAAAACATTCAGTACTTC.

Comment on this clonotype: One junction end disagrees with the germline gene, perhaps due to a read error. The chain is built from TRBV11-3 and TRBJ2-1; D uncertain. Germline loops: CDR1 SGHNT, CDR2 YENEEA. The CDR3 is 17 residues long. CDR3 sequence (DNA): TGTGCCAGCAGCTTAGGGATTAGGAGCAGCTCCTACAACGAGCAGTTCTTC. It codes for CASSLGIRSSSYNEQFF.

About this clonotype: The junction does not match germline at one end; this may be a read error. The chain is built from TRBV4-1 and TRBJ1-5; 10 bases line up with TRBD1. The CDR3 is 16 residues long. The germline V gene has CDR1 MGHRA and CDR2 YSYEKL. CDR3 sequence reads: CASTQWDRGGNQPQHF. The CDR3 region has the DNA TGCGCCAGCACCCAGTGGGACAGGGGTGGCAATCAGCCCCAGCATTTC.

The chain links TRBV9 to TRBJ2-7; 7 bases are shared with TRBD2. Germline V CDR1 and CDR2: SGDLS, YYNGEE. This CDR3 spans 15 amino acids. The V gene end was trimmed by 0 bases and the J gene end by 0 bases; junction bases not matched to a gene: 3. The CDR3 reads CASSVGAGASYEQYF. CDR3 bases: TGTGCCAGCAGCGTAGGCGCGGGAGCCTCCTACGAGCAGTACTTC.

To note about this clonotype: A junction boundary mismatches the germline segment, possibly from a read error. The V gene is TRBV11-2, the J gene TRBJ2-1; 10 nucleotides line up with TRBD2. Germline V gene sequence: CDR1 SGHAT, CDR2 FQNNGV. The CDR3 runs to 15 residues. CDR3 bases: TGTGTCAGCAGCTTAGAAGCGGGAGGGCACAGTGAGCAGTTCTTC. Translation gives CVSSLEAGGHSEQFF.

Note on this clonotype: Since a much larger clone is just one base distant, this may be a read error. Since the CDR3 does not end with the conserved phenylalanine or tryptophan, this likely comes from a read error. The genes are TRBV29-1 and TRBJ1-2; tentatively, D is TRBD1 (6 bases). Germline V CDR1 and CDR2: SQVTM, ANQGSEA. There are 13 residues in the CDR3. V dropped 6 bases and J dropped 8 bases, with 19 bases sitting between them. Written as DNA, the CDR3 is TGCAGCGTCAGCGGACCGACAGGCTACGGCTACACCATC. This gives the protein CSVSGPTGYGYTI.

Worth noting for this clonotype: Given a much more abundant clone one base away, this may be a read error. The gene calls are TRBV5-8 and TRBJ1-1; D may be TRBD1 (5 bases). Germline V gene lookup returns CDR1 SGHTS and CDR2 YDEGEE. This CDR3 region has 14 residues. The CDR3 region is CASSFPRENTETFF. In nucleotides, the CDR3 is TGTGCCAGCAGCTTCCCCAGGGAGAACACTGAAACTTTCTTT.

This clonotype was observed a single time. One end of the junction does not line up with germline, which may come from a read error. V gene TRBV12-3 or TRBV12-4 combines with J gene TRBJ2-1; maybe TRBD1 (6 bases). The CDR3 is made up of 14 amino acids. CDR3 amino acids: CAGGRDTDHNEPFF. The CDR3 nucleotides are TGTGCCGGCGGTCGGGACACTGACCACAATGAGCCGTTCTTC.

In this sample, this clonotype turned up a few times. The junction departs from the called germline gene at one end, perhaps through a read error. The chain joins TRBV6-1 to TRBJ1-5; 7 positions agree with TRBD1. In germline, CDR1 is MNHNS, CDR2 SASEGT. This CDR3 spans 16 amino acids. As DNA, the CDR3 is TGTGCCAGCGGTGAAGACGAAGGGGGCGGTAATCGGCCCCAGCATTTT. This translates into CASGEDEGGGNRPQHF.

Details on this clonotype: Being one base from a much bigger clone, this may be a read error. V and J are TRBV28 and TRBJ1-2; D perhaps matches TRBD1 (5 bases). Per germline, CDR1 MDHEN and CDR2 SYDVKM. The CDR3 has 13 residues. In nucleotides, the CDR3 is TGTGCCAGCAGCCCGACAGCTTTCTATGGCTGCACCTTC. It translates to CASSPTAFYGCTF.

This chain connects TRBV5-1 to TRBJ1-1; no reliable D call. The germline V gene encodes CDR1 SGHRS and CDR2 YFSETQ. This CDR3 spans 15 amino acids. V gave up 1 base and J gave up 7 bases, with 17 bases separating them. The CDR3 reads CASSLPTAMIIEAFF. CDR3 nucleotides: TGCGCCAGCAGCTTGCCTACGGCGATGATCATTGAAGCTTTCTTT.

The rearrangement links TRBV11-2 to TRBJ2-3; D is perhaps TRBD2 (5 bases). In germline, CDR1 is SGHAT, CDR2 FQNNGV. The CDR3 is 14 residues long. The CDR3 DNA reads TGTGGCAGTAGCTTAGATCTGGTAGCGGATACGCAGTATTTT. Its translation: CGSSLDLVADTQYF.

Notes on this clonotype: Relative to the germline gene, one junction end is altered; a read error may explain this. The chain is built from TRBV4-2 and TRBJ1-5, with a possible D match to TRBD1 (5 bases). CDR1 and CDR2 (germline): LGHNA, YNFKEQ. There are 16 residues in the CDR3. DNA of the CDR3: TGTGCTAGCAGCCAAGGGACGAGATATAGCAATCAGCCCCAGCATTTT. Translated, it gives CASSQGTRYSNQPQHF.